What follows are 32 T cell receptor beta chains derived from one specimen sequenced in a study of control samples from healthy donors and cancer patients. Profiled with immunoSEQ multiplex PCR; TCRdb holds only in-frame clones, not every one. The sample lists 150,000 to 200,000 clones, about 94% occurring once. Sequencing used PBMCs. The receptors here all came from a man between 60 and 70 years old with colorectal cancer.

This clone is a singleton in its sample. This chain uses TRBV11-3 with TRBJ2-4; D call uncertain. Trimming removed 0 bases from V and 8 bases from J, with 8 bases in between. From germline, CDR1 is SGHNT and CDR2 YENEEA. The CDR3 sequence is 13 residues long. The DNA for the CDR3 is TGTGCCAGCAGCTTAGAGGGGTTGGACATTCAGTACTTC. Translating it yields CASSLEGLDIQYF.

The rearrangement joins TRBV6-2 or TRBV6-3 to TRBJ1-1; D remains unclear. CDR3 size: 15 residues. Trimming removed 5 bases from V and 1 base from J, with 14 bases in between. Germline CDR1 MNHEY, CDR2 SVGEGT. CDR3 in amino acids: CASSPNLGENTEAFF. The CDR3 nucleotides are TGTGCCAGCAGTCCCAACCTTGGGGAGAACACTGAAGCTTTCTTT.

The chain couples TRBV7-2 to TRBJ2-2, with D perhaps assigned TRBD1 or TRBD2 (5 bases each). Germline values: CDR1 SGHTA, CDR2 FQGNSA. V was trimmed by 6 bases and J by 2 bases, leaving 16 bases between them. The CDR3 consists of 16 residues. CDR3 loop: CASRSTGTINTGELFF. CDR3 nucleotide sequence: TGTGCCAGCAGGTCCACCGGGACGATCAACACCGGGGAGCTGTTTTTT.

The chain carries TRBV19 and TRBJ1-3, with a possible D match to TRBD1 (5 bases). Germline V gene data show CDR1 as LNHDA and CDR2 as SQIVND (reference sequence). CDR3 size: 15 residues. With 5 bases removed from V and 4 bases from J, the gap between germline ends came to 15 bases. CDR3 in DNA: TGTGCCAGTAGTCCATCGAGCGGGGCAGGAAACACCATATATTTT. It yields the protein CASSPSSGAGNTIYF. Using reference TRBV19 and TRBJ1-3 for the parts outside the CDR3, the full variable domain is DGGITQSPKYLFRKEGQNVTLSCEQNLNHDAMYWYRQDPGQGLRLIYYSQIVNDFQKGDIAEGYSVSREKKESFPLTVTSAQKNPTAFYLCASSPSSGAGNTIYFGEGSWLTVV.

The sample holds one count of this clone. This chain uses TRBV30 with TRBJ2-5; 7 nucleotides match TRBD1. The CDR3 spans 15 residues. The germline gives CDR1 GTSNPN, CDR2 SVGIG (reference sequence). V lost 3 bases, J lost 1 base, and 8 bases stayed unmatched. The CDR3 DNA reads as TGTGCCTGGAGGGATCTTGGGACAGCCCAAGAGACCCAGTACTTC. Translated: CAWRDLGTAQETQYF.

The genes are TRBV7-2 and TRBJ2-6, with D hard to call. Trimming stripped 0 bases from V and 0 bases from J, with 6 bases between. CDR3 length: 16 amino acids. Germline-derived CDR1 and CDR2 are SGHTA and FQGNSA. The CDR3 sequence is CASSLATSSGANVLTF. The CDR3 DNA reads as TGTGCCAGCAGCTTAGCGACGAGCTCTGGGGCCAACGTCCTGACTTTC.

The chain is built from TRBV7-2 and TRBJ2-3; TRBD2 agrees at 10 bases. CDR1 SGHTA and CDR2 FQGNSA come from the germline V gene. The ends lost 5 bases at V and 4 bases at J; junction bases unmatched: 9. CDR3 length: 16 residues. CDR3 sequence (DNA): TGTGCCAGCAGCGAGCGACTGAGCGGGGGGGCAGATACGCAGTATTTT. This gives the protein CASSERLSGGADTQYF. Supplemented by reference TRBV7-2 and TRBJ2-3, the full variable domain reads GAGVSQSPSNKVTEKGKDVELRCDPISGHTALYWYRQSLGQGLEFLIYFQGNSAPDKSGLPSDRFSAERTGGSVSTLTIQRTQQEDSAVYLCASSERLSGGADTQYFGPGTRLTVL.

V and J are TRBV5-1 and TRBJ1-2; D is uncertain. The CDR3 loop spans 13 amino acids. Trimming took 0 bases from V and 2 from J, leaving 5 bases between them. From germline, CDR1 is SGHRS and CDR2 YFSETQ. The CDR3 DNA sequence: TGCGCCAGCAGCTTGGGGCAGAACTATGGCTACACCTTC. Protein sequence: CASSLGQNYGYTF.

The V gene is TRBV6-1, the J gene TRBJ2-7; maybe TRBD1 (6 bases). The CDR3 is 14 residues long. The V gene's germline CDR1 is MNHNS and CDR2 SASEGT. V lost 1 base to trimming and J lost 4 bases, with 11 bases between them. CDR3 coding DNA: TGTGCCAGCAGTGAAGGGGGGCTGGGGTACGAGCAGTACTTC. As protein: CASSEGGLGYEQYF.

The J gene is TRBJ2-5, the V gene TRBV5-1; the D gene could be TRBD1 or TRBD2 (5 bases each). The CDR3 spans 16 residues. V was clipped by 2 bases and J by 5 bases, with 19 bases between them. The germline V gene has CDR1 SGHRS and CDR2 YFSETQ. The CDR3 bases are TGCGCCAGCAGCTTAGGTCCGGACTCGTGGGGGGAGACCCAGTACTTC. This codes for CASSLGPDSWGETQYF.

This chain joins TRBV29-1 and TRBJ1-2; perhaps TRBD1 as D (6 bases). Germline V gene lookup returns CDR1 SQVTM and CDR2 ANQGSEA. This CDR3 has 16 amino acids. V gave up 7 bases and J gave up 4 bases, with 25 bases separating them. The CDR3 reads CSAAMMAGGGRYGYTF. In DNA, the CDR3 is TGCAGCGCCGCGATGATGGCAGGCGGGGGCCGCTATGGCTACACCTTC.

The chain combines TRBV6-2 or TRBV6-3 with TRBJ2-5; no clear D. The germline gives CDR1 MNHEY, CDR2 SVGEGT. The CDR3 is made up of 16 amino acids. Trimming removed 0 bases at V and 2 bases at J, with 13 bases between. CDR3 DNA: TGTGCCAGCAGTTACTCGTTGCAGGACCAGCAAGAGACCCAGTACTTC. Encoded protein: CASSYSLQDQQETQYF.

This clone was detected only once. This chain links TRBV21-1 with TRBJ2-2; the listed D gene, TRBD2, was not tested against the DNA. TRBV21-1 corresponds to a pseudogene. The CDR3 has 12 amino acids. The CDR3, as DNA: TGTGCTTCCCGGGGAGAGGTCGGGGAGCTGTTTTTT. Translating it yields CASRGEVGELFF.

This clone came up once. CDR3: CASGRGQANEKLFF. The CDR3 DNA is TGTGCCAGCGGCAGAGGACAGGCTAATGAAAAACTGTTTTTT. The chain uses TRBV27 and TRBJ1-4; 7 bases line up with TRBD1. Unmatched junction bases numbered 6, after V lost 8 bases and J lost 3 bases. The length of the CDR3 is 14 residues. Per germline, CDR1 MNHEY and CDR2 SMNVEV (reference sequence).

This rearrangement joins TRBV10-3 to TRBJ2-7; 9 bases are a match to TRBD1. Germline V gene lookup returns CDR1 ENHRY and CDR2 SYGVKD. With V trimmed by 6 bases and J by 7 bases, 10 bases remained unmatched. The CDR3 sequence is 14 residues long. CDR3 region: CAISSQQGAGEQYF. CDR3 sequence (DNA): TGTGCCATCAGCTCCCAACAGGGGGCAGGGGAGCAGTACTTC.

This clone showed up just once. The chain joins TRBV10-2 to TRBJ2-1; D is perhaps TRBD2 (5 bases). The CDR3 is made up of 14 amino acids. Trimming took 3 bases from V and 6 from J, leaving 12 bases between them. Germline V CDR1 and CDR2: WSHSY, SAAADI. Here the CDR3 reads CASSEILDLNEQFF. In nucleotides, the CDR3 is TGCGCCAGCAGTGAAATACTAGATCTCAATGAGCAGTTCTTC.

The J gene is TRBJ2-3, the V gene TRBV10-2; 9 nucleotides align to TRBD2. Trimming cost V 2 bases and J 5 bases; bases outside gene matches: 8. This CDR3 has 16 amino acids. Germline lookup yields CDR1 WSHSY and CDR2 SAAADI. The CDR3 here is CASSEPPGLARDTQYF. Here the CDR3 DNA reads TGCGCCAGCAGTGAGCCCCCGGGACTAGCTAGAGATACGCAGTATTTT.

As regards this clone: Other DNA sequences from this sample encode an identical CDR3 as well. The chain couples TRBV12-3 or TRBV12-4 to TRBJ1-1; the D gene is possibly TRBD1 (5 bases). The CDR3 extends over 13 amino acids. V gave up 3 bases and J gave up 2 bases, with 7 bases separating them. DNA of the CDR3: TGTGCCAGCAGTTTTGGGGGAAACACTGAAGCTTTCTTT. Its protein is CASSFGGNTEAFF.

This chain links TRBV6-1 with TRBJ2-7; 7 bases match TRBD2. The germline V gene encodes CDR1 MNHNS and CDR2 SASEGT. With V trimmed by 2 bases and J by 1 base, 5 bases remained unmatched. The CDR3 loop spans 15 amino acids. The CDR3 loop is CASSESASGSYEQYF. The CDR3 bases are TGTGCCAGCAGTGAATCGGCTAGCGGTTCCTACGAGCAGTACTTC.

Here the CDR3 reads CASSLPRVGTGELFF. CDR3 nucleotide sequence: TGTGCCAGCAGCTTGCCCAGGGTCGGAACCGGGGAGCTGTTTTTT. The chain uses TRBV5-4 and TRBJ2-2; TRBD1 is a possible D gene (5 bases). The CDR3 has 15 amino acids. V was shortened by 1 base and J by 5 bases, with 12 bases between the two germline ends. Germline CDR1 is SGHNT and CDR2 is YYREEE (reference sequence).

V usage is TRBV5-1 and J usage is TRBJ1-1; D not resolved. V was cut by 0 bases and J by 6 bases, with 15 bases left in between. Germline-derived CDR1 and CDR2 are SGHRS and YFSETQ. The CDR3 spans 15 residues. The chain's CDR3 is CASSLGNTRIAEAFF. Here the CDR3 DNA reads TGCGCCAGCAGCTTGGGGAACACCCGGATTGCTGAAGCTTTCTTT.

The rearrangement joins TRBV29-1 to TRBJ2-3; 11 nucleotides line up with TRBD1. This CDR3 has 14 amino acids. The germline CDR1 and CDR2 sequences are SQVTM and ANQGSEA. The ends lost 6 bases at V and 3 bases at J; junction bases unmatched: 5. CDR3 sequence: CSVRTGGSTDTQYF. CDR3 sequence (DNA): TGCAGCGTACGGACAGGGGGCTCAACAGATACGCAGTATTTT.

The chain carries TRBV29-1 and TRBJ2-3; D not resolved. Per germline, CDR1 SQVTM and CDR2 ANQGSEA. The CDR3 runs to 15 residues. V lost 2 bases to trimming and J lost 5 bases, with 17 bases between them. The CDR3 nucleotides are TGCAGCGTTGAAAAGGGCATGGAAACCCGAGATACGCAGTATTTT. Residues: CSVEKGMETRDTQYF.

The chain links TRBV28 to TRBJ1-2; no definite D call. Trimming took 5 bases from V and 6 from J, leaving 7 bases between them. Germline V gives CDR1 MDHEN, CDR2 SYDVKM. CDR3 length equals 11 residues. The chain's CDR3 is CASSHINGYTF. The CDR3 bases are TGTGCCAGCAGTCATATTAATGGCTACACCTTC.

The gene calls are TRBV20-1 and TRBJ1-1, with D possibly matching TRBD1 (5 bases). Germline CDR1 DFQATT, CDR2 SNEGSKA (reference sequence). This CDR3 is built from 12 residues. V was trimmed by 3 bases and J by 5 bases, leaving 10 bases between them. The CDR3 DNA reads as TGCAGTGCTAGTGGGGGTTCTACTGAAGCTTTCTTT. As protein: CSASGGSTEAFF.

This rearrangement joins TRBV5-1 to TRBJ1-4; unclear D gene. Germline loops: CDR1 SGHRS, CDR2 YFSETQ. The CDR3 has 14 residues. V was shortened by 2 bases and J by 8 bases, with 13 bases between the two germline ends. CDR3 bases: TGCGCCAGCAGCTTTATAGGGTTGGGAGAAAAACTGTTTTTT. Translating gives CASSFIGLGEKLFF.

This sequence joins TRBV19 and TRBJ1-5; 8 bases line up with TRBD1. CDR1 is LNHDA and CDR2 is SQIVND in the germline V gene (reference sequence). The CDR3 spans 15 residues. V trimming: 7 bases; J trimming: 6 bases; junction bases outside the gene matches: 11. The CDR3 is CASNPTGEVGQPQHF. The CDR3 nucleotides are TGTGCCAGTAACCCGACAGGGGAGGTTGGTCAGCCCCAGCATTTT.

This chain joins TRBV2 and TRBJ1-5; 7 bases line up with TRBD1. Germline CDR1 reads SNHLY; CDR2 reads FYNNEI. This CDR3 region has 16 residues. V was pared by 5 bases and J by 3 bases, with 10 bases of the junction left unmatched. The CDR3 DNA reads TGTGCCAGCAGTTTATCCTCGACAGGGAACAATCAGCCCCAGCATTTT. Translated, it gives CASSLSSTGNNQPQHF. The whole variable domain, remainder taken from reference TRBV2 and TRBJ1-5, is EPEVTQTPSHQVTQMGQEVILRCVPISNHLYFYWYRQILGQKVEFLVSFYNNEISEKSEIFDDQFSVERPDGSNFTLKIRSTKLEDSAMYFCASSLSSTGNNQPQHFGDGTRLSIL.

The chain links TRBV19 to TRBJ1-5; a weak D match, TRBD1 (5 bases). Between the trimmed V and J ends, which lost 6 bases and 6 bases, there was a span of 12 bases. The CDR3 is 13 residues long. Per the germline V gene, CDR1 is LNHDA and CDR2 is SQIVND (reference sequence). CDR3 nucleotides: TGTGCCAGTAGCCCCACTAGGGGTCAGCCCCAGCATTTT. This translates into CASSPTRGQPQHF.

This chain links TRBV5-1 with TRBJ1-2; D is ambiguous. Per germline, CDR1 SGHRS and CDR2 YFSETQ. The ends were cut back, 0 bases at V and 0 bases at J, with 6 bases in the middle. This CDR3 has 14 amino acids. The DNA of the CDR3 is TGCGCCAGCAGCTTGGAAGGCCCTAACTATGGCTACACCTTC. This gives the protein CASSLEGPNYGYTF.

A word on this clone: The sample contains more than one DNA sequence encoding this CDR3. The rearrangement uses TRBV6-6 and TRBJ1-6; a possible D gene is TRBD1 (5 bases). CDR3 length: 16 residues. Germline-derived CDR1 and CDR2 are MNHNY and SVGAGI (reference sequence). V was pared by 2 bases and J by 0 bases, with 8 bases between. The CDR3 loop reads CASSYGGSSYNSPLHF. The CDR3 DNA follows: TGTGCCAGCAGTTACGGGGGGAGCTCCTATAATTCACCCCTCCACTTT.

This chain uses TRBV6-1 with TRBJ1-4; weak D call: TRBD1 (6 bases). Trimming stripped 6 bases from V and 4 bases from J, with 15 bases between. Germline lookup yields CDR1 MNHNS and CDR2 SASEGT. The CDR3 length is 15 residues. In DNA form, the CDR3 reads TGTGCCAGCAGCTCTCGGGGGGCCGATAATGAAAAACTGTTTTTT. It specifies CASSSRGADNEKLFF.